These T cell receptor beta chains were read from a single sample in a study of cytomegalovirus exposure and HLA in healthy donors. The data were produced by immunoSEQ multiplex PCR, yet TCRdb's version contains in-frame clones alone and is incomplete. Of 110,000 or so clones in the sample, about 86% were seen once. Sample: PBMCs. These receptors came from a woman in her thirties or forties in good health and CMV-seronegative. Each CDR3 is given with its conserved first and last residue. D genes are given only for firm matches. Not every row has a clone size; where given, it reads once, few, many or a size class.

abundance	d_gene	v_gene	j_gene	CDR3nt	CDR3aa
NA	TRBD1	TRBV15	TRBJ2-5	TGTGCCACCAGCACCAGGACAGGTGGAGAGACCCAGTACTTC	CATSTRTGGETQYF
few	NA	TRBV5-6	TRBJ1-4	TGTGCCAGCAGTTTGACCCTACAGGGTAATGAAAAACTGTTTTTT	CASSLTLQGNEKLFF
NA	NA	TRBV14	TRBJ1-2	TGTGCCAGCAGCCAAGATGGGGCGCGCTATGGCTACACCTTC	CASSQDGARYGYTF
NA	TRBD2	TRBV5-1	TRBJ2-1	TGCGCCAGCAGCCCGGCGGAGACTAGCGAGTATCGGCAGTTCTTC	CASSPAETSEYRQFF
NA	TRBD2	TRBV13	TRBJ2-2	TGTGCCAGCAGCTCACGGACTAGCGAGAACACCGGGGAGCTGTTTTTT	CASSSRTSENTGELFF
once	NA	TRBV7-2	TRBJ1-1	TGTGCCAGCAGCGGGCGGGTGAACACTGAAGCTTTCTTT	CASSGRVNTEAFF
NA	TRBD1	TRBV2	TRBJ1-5	TGTGCCAGCAGTAAAGGACAGGCTAGCAATCAGCCCCAGCATTTT	CASSKGQASNQPQHF
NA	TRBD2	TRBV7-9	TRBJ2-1	TGTGCCAGCAGCGAGCGGACTAGCGGGAGTTATGAGCAGTTCTTC	CASSERTSGSYEQFF
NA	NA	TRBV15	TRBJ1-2	TGTGCCACCAGCAGAGTCGCAGGGTCCTATGGCTACACCTTC	CATSRVAGSYGYTF
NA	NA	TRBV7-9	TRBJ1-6	TGTGCCAGCAGACGTGCGGACAGTAACTCCTATAATTCACCCCTCCACTTT	CASRRADSNSYNSPLHF
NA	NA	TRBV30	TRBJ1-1	TGTGCCTGGAGTCCTCAGGGAAACACTGAAGCTTTCTTT	CAWSPQGNTEAFF
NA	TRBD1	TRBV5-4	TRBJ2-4	TGTGCCAGCAGCTTGGCCAAAGGACAGGGGTTAGCCAAAAACATTCAGTACTTC	CASSLAKGQGLAKNIQYF
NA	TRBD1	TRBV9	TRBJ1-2	TGTGCCAGCAGCGCCCCGGGACAGAACTATGGCTACACCTTC	CASSAPGQNYGYTF
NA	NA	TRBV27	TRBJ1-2	TGTGCCAGCAGTTCTACTAACTATGGCTACACCTTC	CASSSTNYGYTF
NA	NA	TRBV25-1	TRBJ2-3	TGTGCCAGCAGTGAATCCAAGGGACTTCTTGGGACAGATACGCAGTATTTT	CASSESKGLLGTDTQYF
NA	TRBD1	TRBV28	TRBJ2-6	TGTGCCAGCAATGAGGACAGGGGCTCTGGGGCCAACGTCCTGACTTTC	CASNEDRGSGANVLTF
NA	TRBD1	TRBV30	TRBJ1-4	TGTGCCTGGAGGAACAGGGGTACGATTGCAACTAATGAAAAACTGTTTTTT	CAWRNRGTIATNEKLFF
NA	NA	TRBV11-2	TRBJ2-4	TGTGCCAGCAGCCTAACCTTAGCCAAAAACATTCAGTACTTC	CASSLTLAKNIQYF
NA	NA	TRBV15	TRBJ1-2	TGTGCCACCAGCAGAGATCTACGACAGAACTATGGCTACACCTTC	CATSRDLRQNYGYTF
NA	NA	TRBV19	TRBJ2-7	TGTGCCAGTACCCCGACAGGTAGCTCCTACGAGCAGTACTTC	CASTPTGSSYEQYF
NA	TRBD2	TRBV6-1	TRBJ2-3	TGTGCCAGCCTTGGTTTGGCGGGGGTTCCAGATACGCAGTATTTT	CASLGLAGVPDTQYF
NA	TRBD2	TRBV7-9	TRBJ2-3	TGTGCCAGCAGCTCGACTAGCGGGGAGAGCACAGATACGCAGTATTTT	CASSSTSGESTDTQYF
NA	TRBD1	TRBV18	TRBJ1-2	TGTGCCAGCTCACCAAACTCTGGGACAGGGCCACCCAGTAATGGCTACACCTTC	CASSPNSGTGPPSNGYTF
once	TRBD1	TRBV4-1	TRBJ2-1	TGCGCCAGCGGAAAACAGGGGAGCTACAATGAGCAGTTCTTC	CASGKQGSYNEQFF
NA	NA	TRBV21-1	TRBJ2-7	TGTGCCAGCACCCGCAACAGGGGTCGATCCTACGAGCAGTACTTC	CASTRNRGRSYEQYF
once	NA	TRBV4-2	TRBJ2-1	TGTGCCAGCAGCCAAGATCTTGGGAGCGGAGTCTACAATGAGCAGTTCTTC	CASSQDLGSGVYNEQFF
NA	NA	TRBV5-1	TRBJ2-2	TGCGCCAGCAGCTTGTACGAGGGCACCGGGGAGCTGTTTTTT	CASSLYEGTGELFF
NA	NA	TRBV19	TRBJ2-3	TGTGCCAGTAGTCCAGGGTACTTAGCCCACCCCCGCACAGATACGCAGTATTTT	CASSPGYLAHPRTDTQYF
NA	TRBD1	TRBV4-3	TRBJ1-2	TGCGCCAGCAGCCAAGAAACAGGGGGCTCCTATGGCTACACCTTC	CASSQETGGSYGYTF
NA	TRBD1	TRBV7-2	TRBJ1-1	TGTGCCAGCAGCTCCCAGGGGGCTGTCACTGAAGCTTTCTTT	CASSSQGAVTEAFF
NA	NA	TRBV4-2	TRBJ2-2	TGTGCCAGCAGCCAAGTCTCTAACACCGGGGAGCTGTTTTTT	CASSQVSNTGELFF
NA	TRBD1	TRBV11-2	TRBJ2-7	TGTGCCAGCCGGAAAGGGACAGGGGCCTACGAGCAGTACTTC	CASRKGTGAYEQYF
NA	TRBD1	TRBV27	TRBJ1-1	TGTGCCAGCAGTTTGGCTACAGGGGGCCCTGAAGCTTTCTTT	CASSLATGGPEAFF
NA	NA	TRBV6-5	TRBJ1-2	TGTGCCAGCAGTTACGGCAGTCAATATGGCTACACCTTC	CASSYGSQYGYTF
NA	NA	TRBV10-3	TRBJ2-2	TGTGCCATCAGTGGGACAGAGATAAACACCGGGGAGCTGTTTTTT	CAISGTEINTGELFF
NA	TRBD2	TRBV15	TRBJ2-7	TGTGCCACCAGCGTGACTAGCGGGGAAGCCTACGAGCAGTACTTC	CATSVTSGEAYEQYF
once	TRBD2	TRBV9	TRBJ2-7	TGTGCCAGCAGCGTAGGACTAGCGGGCACCCACGAGCAGTACTTC	CASSVGLAGTHEQYF
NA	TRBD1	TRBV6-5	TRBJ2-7	TGTGCCAGCAGACCTGGGACAGGGAATTACTACGAGCAGTACTTC	CASRPGTGNYYEQYF
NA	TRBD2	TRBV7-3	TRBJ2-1	TGTGCCAGCAGCCCCGGTGCTAGCGGGAGGGGGACCTACAATGAGCAGTTCTTC	CASSPGASGRGTYNEQFF
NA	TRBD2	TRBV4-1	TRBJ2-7	TGCGCCAGCAGCCAAGAGAAGCGGGGGGGCGTCTACGAGCAGTACTTC	CASSQEKRGGVYEQYF
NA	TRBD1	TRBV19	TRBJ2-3	TGTGCCAGTAGTACCACGGGACAGACCACAGATACGCAGTATTTT	CASSTTGQTTDTQYF
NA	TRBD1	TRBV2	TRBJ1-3	TGTGCCAGCAGAGGCGACAGGGGGTCTGGAAACACCATATATTTT	CASRGDRGSGNTIYF
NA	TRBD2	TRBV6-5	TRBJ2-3	TGTGCCAGCAGTTTCGAAGGACTAGCCTCAGATACGCAGTATTTT	CASSFEGLASDTQYF